The 19 T cell receptor beta chains below come from one sample, sequenced in a study of T cell responses to AZD1222 COVID-19 vaccine. Data came from immunoSEQ multiplex PCR; TCRdb stores just in-frame clones and leaves some out. The sample lists more than 140,000 clones, roughly 89% occurring once. Here the sequenced sample was peripheral blood, taken on day 0 of AZD1222 vaccination. Receptor source: an adult in good health.

V gene TRBV5-1 combines with J gene TRBJ1-4, with D unresolved. Germline assignment: CDR1 SGHRS and CDR2 YFSETQ. The CDR3 runs 14 residues. The V end lost 1 base, the J end lost 4 bases, and 8 bases lay between the germline ends. The CDR3 sequence is CASSLSAYNEKLFF. The CDR3 bases are TGCGCCAGCAGCTTGTCGGCCTATAATGAAAAACTGTTTTTT. The full variable domain, in which reference TRBV5-1 and TRBJ1-4 provide the parts outside the CDR3, is KAGVTQTPRYLIKTRGQQVTLSCSPISGHRSVSWYQQTPGQGLQFLFEYFSETQRNKGNFPGRFSGRQFSNSRSEMNVSTLELGDSALYLCASSLSAYNEKLFFGSGTQLSVL.

The rearrangement links TRBV2 to TRBJ2-7; 9 bases fit TRBD2. Germline-derived CDR1 and CDR2 are SNHLY and FYNNEI. V was clipped by 0 bases and J by 6 bases; unmatched bases: 9. This CDR3 region has 16 residues. The CDR3 spells CASSEAGGRAYLEQYF. The CDR3 DNA reads TGTGCCAGCAGTGAAGCTGGCGGGAGGGCCTACCTCGAGCAGTACTTC. Full variable domain (rest looked up from reference TRBV2 and TRBJ2-7): EPEVTQTPSHQVTQMGQEVILRCVPISNHLYFYWYRQILGQKVEFLVSFYNNEISEKSEIFDDQFSVERPDGSNFTLKIRSTKLEDSAMYFCASSEAGGRAYLEQYFGPGTRLTVT.

CDR3 DNA: TGTGCCTGGGTAGGGGGGATTAGCTCTGGGGCCAACGTCCTGACTTTC. Its protein product is CAWVGGISSGANVLTF. This chain connects TRBV30 to TRBJ2-6, with D perhaps given as TRBD1 or TRBD2 (6 bases each). Germline lookup yields CDR1 GTSNPN and CDR2 SVGIG (reference sequence). V was shortened by 5 bases and J by 0 bases, with 14 bases between the two germline ends. The CDR3 runs to 16 residues.

This chain connects TRBV29-1 to TRBJ2-5; 8 positions agree with TRBD1. J lost 4 bases, V lost 5 bases, and 9 bases had no gene match. CDR3 length: 14 residues. Germline V CDR1 and CDR2: SQVTM, ANQGSEA. The CDR3 loop is CSVLSAGGGETQYF. The CDR3 nucleotides are TGCAGCGTTCTCTCGGCAGGGGGCGGAGAGACCCAGTACTTC.

This clone was observed a handful of times. The chain carries TRBV12-3 or TRBV12-4 and TRBJ1-6; no reliable D call. The CDR3 length is 12 residues. Trimming removed 3 bases at V and 8 bases at J, with 5 bases between. CDR3 loop: CASSLEDSPLHF. CDR3 bases: TGTGCCAGCAGTTTGGAAGATTCACCCCTCCACTTT.

This chain uses TRBV28 with TRBJ2-3, with a tentative D call TRBD2 (5 bases). Trimming took 6 bases from V and 6 from J, leaving 7 bases between them. This CDR3 comprises 11 residues. Germline CDR1 is MDHEN and CDR2 is SYDVKM. The CDR3 DNA follows: TGTGCCAGCAGACTAGGGGATACGCAGTATTTT. Translation gives CASRLGDTQYF. The full variable domain, rest sourced from reference TRBV28 and TRBJ2-3, is DVKVTQSSRYLVKRTGEKVFLECVQDMDHENMFWYRQDPGLGLRLIYFSYDVKMKEKGDIPEGYSVSREKKERFSLILESASTNQTSMYLCASRLGDTQYFGPGTRLTVL.

J is TRBJ2-7 and V is TRBV5-4, with a possible D match to TRBD1 (5 bases). From germline, CDR1 is SGHNT and CDR2 YYREEE (reference sequence). V was cut by 4 bases and J by 3 bases, with 11 bases left in between. This CDR3 contains 13 residues. CDR3 sequence: CASSLRERYEQYF. CDR3 bases: TGTGCCAGCAGCCTCAGGGAACGCTACGAGCAGTACTTC.

The rearrangement joins TRBV11-2 to TRBJ1-1, with D perhaps TRBD1 (5 bases). V was clipped by 2 bases and J by 2 bases, with 12 bases between them. The length of the CDR3 is 15 residues. In germline, CDR1 is SGHAT, CDR2 FQNNGV. CDR3 in amino acids: CASSLYGAPNTEAFF. The CDR3 nucleotides are TGTGCCAGCAGCTTATATGGGGCCCCTAACACTGAAGCTTTCTTT.

This chain joins TRBV7-9 and TRBJ2-7; D is perhaps TRBD2 (7 bases). CDR3 length: 17 amino acids. Germline V gene lookup returns CDR1 SEHNR and CDR2 FQNEAQ (reference sequence). V was trimmed by 5 bases and J by 0 bases, leaving 20 bases between them. CDR3 in amino acids: CASSPTSGGLHSYEQYF. In DNA form, the CDR3 reads TGTGCCAGCAGCCCAACTTCCGGGGGGCTACACTCCTACGAGCAGTACTTC.

This chain connects TRBV4-3 to TRBJ2-4, with a tentative D call TRBD2 (6 bases). Trimming removed 0 bases from V and 0 bases from J, with 21 bases in between. This CDR3 is built from 20 residues. CDR1 is LGHNA, CDR2 YSLEER, per germline. The CDR3 DNA is TGCGCCAGCAGCCAAGACGCGGACTATCCGGGACCTATAGCCAAAAACATTCAGTACTTC. Residues: CASSQDADYPGPIAKNIQYF.

The V call is TRBV9, the J call TRBJ2-5; D is tentatively TRBD1 or TRBD2 (5 bases each). Germline assignment: CDR1 SGDLS and CDR2 YYNGEE. This CDR3 region has 15 residues. Trimming took off 0 bases at V and 0 bases at J, with 9 bases between the two ends. Written as DNA, the CDR3 is TGTGCCAGCAGCGTAGGTGGGGGTAACCAAGAGACCCAGTACTTC. Translation gives CASSVGGGNQETQYF.

J is TRBJ2-1 and V is TRBV7-9; 11 bases agree with TRBD2. The CDR3 has 13 amino acids. V lost 3 bases to trimming and J lost 10 bases; unmatched junction nucleotides: 2. CDR1 is SEHNR, CDR2 FQNEAQ, per germline (reference sequence). The CDR3 sequence: CASSFRTSGEQFF. The CDR3 region has the DNA TGTGCCAGCAGCTTCCGGACTAGCGGGGAGCAGTTCTTC.

The rearrangement links TRBV6-1 to TRBJ1-5; 7 bases map to TRBD1. The CDR3 extends over 16 amino acids. The V gene's germline CDR1 is MNHNS and CDR2 SASEGT. Trimming removed 3 bases from V and 3 bases from J; junction bases left unmatched: 8. Here the CDR3 reads CASSDGQTGLNQPQHF. CDR3 DNA sequence: TGTGCCAGCAGTGACGGACAGACAGGGCTCAATCAGCCCCAGCATTTT.

The J gene is TRBJ2-7, the V gene TRBV18; D ambiguous. Germline V gene sequence: CDR1 KGHSH, CDR2 LQKENI. Trimming left V 0 bases short and J 2 bases short, with 8 bases between. This CDR3 region has 14 residues. DNA of the CDR3: TGTGCCAGCTCACCACCGGTGGCAGCCTACGAGCAGTACTTC. Protein sequence: CASSPPVAAYEQYF.

The V call is TRBV28, the J call TRBJ1-2; D is unresolved. CDR3 length: 15 amino acids. Germline V lookup: CDR1 MDHEN, CDR2 SYDVKM. The germline V and J ends were trimmed by 3 bases and 7 bases, with 18 bases remaining between them. Here the CDR3 DNA reads TGTGCCAGCAGTTTTTCCCCCCCGGGGATCGCTGGCTACACCTTC. As protein: CASSFSPPGIAGYTF.

The CDR3 nucleotides are TGTGCCAGCAGCCTGAGAGGGACCCAGGCTGGCTACAATGAGCAGTTCTTC. Translating gives CASSLRGTQAGYNEQFF. The chain carries TRBV7-9 and TRBJ2-1; D tentatively reads TRBD1 or TRBD2 (5 bases each). The CDR3 is 17 residues long. V lost 5 bases to trimming and J lost 3 bases, with 20 bases between them. CDR1 is SEHNR, CDR2 FQNEAQ, per germline (reference sequence).

The V and J genes are TRBV5-4 and TRBJ2-1; weak D call: TRBD2 (5 bases). Trimming took 4 bases from V and 12 from J, leaving 14 bases between them. Germline V gives CDR1 SGHNT, CDR2 YYREEE (reference sequence). The CDR3 has 12 residues. CDR3 sequence reads: CASSAPQAVQFF. In DNA, the CDR3 is TGTGCCAGCAGCGCCCCTCAAGCGGTGCAGTTCTTC.

The chain couples TRBV12-3 or TRBV12-4 to TRBJ1-2; a possible D gene is TRBD1 (6 bases). The V end lost 7 bases, the J end lost 4 bases, and 10 bases lay between the germline ends. The CDR3 length is 12 residues. In nucleotides, the CDR3 is TGTGCCAGCACAGACAGGCCCTATGGCTACACCTTC. Its translation is CASTDRPYGYTF.

The chain has TRBV15 and TRBJ1-4, with 7 bases aligning to TRBD1. The trim removed 3 bases at V and 11 bases at J, leaving 21 bases unmatched. The CDR3 totals 18 residues. CDR1 LNHNV and CDR2 YYDKDF come from the germline V gene (reference sequence). The CDR3 DNA reads TGTGCCACCAGCAGCGGGACAGTGGGCCAGAGCTCGATGAGGAAACTGTTTTTT. It encodes CATSSGTVGQSSMRKLFF.